The sequence of this TCR beta chain was determined in a study of shared clonotypes between healthy human individuals. Study details: The plates for each donor numbered three CD4 naive, three CD4 memory, two CD8 naive and one CD8 memory. Study findings and constraints: Memory subsets generally showed lower estimated richness than naive subsets. Relative to clonotypes present in all four donors, those not shared had lower generation probabilities.

The V and J ends lost 4 bases and 6 bases, in that order; junction bases with no gene match: 6. The CDR3 has 13 amino acids. Per germline, CDR1 SQVTM and CDR2 ANQGSEA. Naive CD8 cells were CD45RO-negative, positively selected for CCR7, excluding terminally differentiated effector memory CD45RA+ cells. Sorted-subset replicate PCR reactions contained 150 to 200 ng DNA, corresponding to roughly 29,000 T cell genomes. The assay was immunoSEQ multiplex PCR, and TCRdb's table has in-frame clones only and misses some. Found here are about 2.2 million clones, 90% to 95% of them singletons; the top ten hold around 1.7%. Note on this clone: Its antigen is undetermined.

The chain combines TRBV29-1 with TRBJ2-1; 7 nucleotides line up with TRBD2. Sequencing was performed on naive CD8+ T cells from PBMCs. This TCR was recovered from a man younger than 35 in good health. Some clones in this sample may be carry-over from other donors' samples. This CDR3 reads CSVVAGLVNEQFF. As DNA, the CDR3 is TGCAGCGTTGTAGCTGGACTAGTCAATGAGCAGTTCTTC.